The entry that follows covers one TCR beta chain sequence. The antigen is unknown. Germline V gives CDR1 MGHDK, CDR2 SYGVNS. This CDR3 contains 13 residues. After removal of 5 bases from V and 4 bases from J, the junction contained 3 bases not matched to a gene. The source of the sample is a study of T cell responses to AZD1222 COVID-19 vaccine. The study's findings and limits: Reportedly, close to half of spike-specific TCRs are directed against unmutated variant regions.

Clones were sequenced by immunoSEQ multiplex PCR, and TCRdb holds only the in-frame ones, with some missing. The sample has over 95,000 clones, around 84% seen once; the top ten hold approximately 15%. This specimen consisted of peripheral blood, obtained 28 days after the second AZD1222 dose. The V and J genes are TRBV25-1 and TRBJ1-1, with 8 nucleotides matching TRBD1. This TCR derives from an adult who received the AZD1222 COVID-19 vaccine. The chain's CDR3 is CASSLQGATEAFF. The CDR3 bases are TGTGCCAGCAGTCTTCAGGGGGCCACTGAAGCTTTCTTT.